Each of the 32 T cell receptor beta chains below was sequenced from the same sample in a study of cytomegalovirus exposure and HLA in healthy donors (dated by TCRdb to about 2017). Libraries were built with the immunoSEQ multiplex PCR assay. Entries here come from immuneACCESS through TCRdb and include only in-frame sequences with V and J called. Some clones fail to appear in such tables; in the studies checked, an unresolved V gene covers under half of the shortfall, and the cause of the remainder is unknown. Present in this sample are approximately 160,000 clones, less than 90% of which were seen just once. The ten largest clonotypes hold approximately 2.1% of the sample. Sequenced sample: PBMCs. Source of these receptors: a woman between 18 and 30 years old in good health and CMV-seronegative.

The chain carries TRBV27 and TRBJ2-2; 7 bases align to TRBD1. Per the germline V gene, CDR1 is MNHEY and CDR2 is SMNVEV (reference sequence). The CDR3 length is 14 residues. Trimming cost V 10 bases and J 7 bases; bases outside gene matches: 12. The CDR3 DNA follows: TGTGCCACCAACTACAGGGGCCATAACGGGGAGCTGTTTTTT. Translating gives CATNYRGHNGELFF.

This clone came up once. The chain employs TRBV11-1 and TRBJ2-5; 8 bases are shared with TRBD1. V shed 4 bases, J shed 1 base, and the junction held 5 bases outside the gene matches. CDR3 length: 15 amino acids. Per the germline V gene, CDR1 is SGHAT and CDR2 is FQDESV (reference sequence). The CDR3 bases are TGTGCCAGCAGCTATGGACAGGGCCCCCAAGAGACCCAGTACTTC. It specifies CASSYGQGPQETQYF.

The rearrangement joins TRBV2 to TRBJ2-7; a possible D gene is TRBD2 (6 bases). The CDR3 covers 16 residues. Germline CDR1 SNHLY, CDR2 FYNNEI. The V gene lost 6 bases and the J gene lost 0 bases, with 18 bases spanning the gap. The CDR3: CASSPKGGVNSYEQYF. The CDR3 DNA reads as TGTGCCAGCAGCCCGAAAGGCGGGGTAAACTCCTACGAGCAGTACTTC.

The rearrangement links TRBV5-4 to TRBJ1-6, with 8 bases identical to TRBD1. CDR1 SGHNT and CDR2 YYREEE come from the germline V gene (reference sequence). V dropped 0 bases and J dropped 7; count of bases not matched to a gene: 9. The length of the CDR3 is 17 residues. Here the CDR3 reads CASSLAARTGRNSPLHF. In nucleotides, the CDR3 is TGTGCCAGCAGCTTGGCTGCCCGGACAGGGCGAAATTCACCCCTCCACTTT.

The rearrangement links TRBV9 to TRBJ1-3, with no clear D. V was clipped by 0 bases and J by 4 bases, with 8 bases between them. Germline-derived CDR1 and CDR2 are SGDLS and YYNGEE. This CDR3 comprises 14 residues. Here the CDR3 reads CASSVVPGGNTIYF. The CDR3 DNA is TGTGCCAGCAGCGTAGTTCCCGGGGGAAACACCATATATTTT. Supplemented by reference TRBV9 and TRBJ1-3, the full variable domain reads DSGVTQTPKHLITATGQRVTLRCSPRSGDLSVYWYQQSLDQGLQFLIQYYNGEERAKGNILERFSAQQFPDLHSELNLSSLELGDSALYFCASSVVPGGNTIYFGEGSWLTVV.

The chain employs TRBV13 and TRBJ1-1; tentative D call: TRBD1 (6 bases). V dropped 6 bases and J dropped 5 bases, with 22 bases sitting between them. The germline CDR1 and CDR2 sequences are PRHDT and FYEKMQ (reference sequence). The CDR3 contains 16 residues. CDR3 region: CASSLAPTGRGTEAFF. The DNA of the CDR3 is TGTGCCAGCAGTCTAGCCCCCACAGGGAGAGGAACTGAAGCTTTCTTT.

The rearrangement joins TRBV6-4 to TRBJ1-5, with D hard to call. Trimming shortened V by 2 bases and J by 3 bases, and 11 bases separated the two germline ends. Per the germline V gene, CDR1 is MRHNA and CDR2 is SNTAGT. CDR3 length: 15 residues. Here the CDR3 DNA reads TGTGCCAGCAGTGACGGGGAGGGCGCCAATCAGCCCCAGCATTTT. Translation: CASSDGEGANQPQHF.

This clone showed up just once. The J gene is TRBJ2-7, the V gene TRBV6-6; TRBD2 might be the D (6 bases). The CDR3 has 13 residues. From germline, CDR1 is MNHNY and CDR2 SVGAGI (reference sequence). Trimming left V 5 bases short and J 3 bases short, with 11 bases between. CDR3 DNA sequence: TGTGCCAGCAGTCCGCGGGACGTCTACGAGCAGTACTTC. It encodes CASSPRDVYEQYF.

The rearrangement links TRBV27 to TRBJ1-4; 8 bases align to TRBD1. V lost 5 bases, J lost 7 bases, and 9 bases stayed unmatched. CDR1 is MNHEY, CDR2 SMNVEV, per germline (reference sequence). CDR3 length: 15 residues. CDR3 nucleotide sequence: TGTGCCAGCAGTACCCATCAGGGGGCAGGTGAAAAACTGTTTTTT. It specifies CASSTHQGAGEKLFF.

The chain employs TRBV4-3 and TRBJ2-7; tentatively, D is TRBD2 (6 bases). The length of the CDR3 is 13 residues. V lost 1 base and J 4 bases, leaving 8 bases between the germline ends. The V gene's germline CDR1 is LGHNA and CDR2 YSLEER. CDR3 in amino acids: CASSQGLVYEQYF. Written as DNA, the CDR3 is TGCGCCAGCAGCCAAGGACTAGTTTACGAGCAGTACTTC.

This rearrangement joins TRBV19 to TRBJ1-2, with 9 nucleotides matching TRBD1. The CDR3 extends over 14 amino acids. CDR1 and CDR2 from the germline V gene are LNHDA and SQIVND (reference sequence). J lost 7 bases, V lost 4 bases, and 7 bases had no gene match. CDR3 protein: CASSTVGQGLGYTF. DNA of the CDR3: TGTGCCAGTAGTACTGTCGGACAGGGGCTTGGCTACACCTTC.

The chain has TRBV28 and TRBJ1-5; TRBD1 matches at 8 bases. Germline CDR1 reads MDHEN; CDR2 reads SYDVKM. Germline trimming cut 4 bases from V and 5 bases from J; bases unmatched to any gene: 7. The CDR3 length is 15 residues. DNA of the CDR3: TGTGCCAGCAGTTACGAGACAGGGGAACATCAGCCCCAGCATTTT. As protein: CASSYETGEHQPQHF.

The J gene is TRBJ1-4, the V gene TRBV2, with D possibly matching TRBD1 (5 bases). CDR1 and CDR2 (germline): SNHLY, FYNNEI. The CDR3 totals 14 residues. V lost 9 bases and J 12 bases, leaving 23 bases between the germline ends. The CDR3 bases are TGTGCCAGTACCTTGGAAAAACCCGGGGGGGAACTGTTTTTT. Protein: CASTLEKPGGELFF. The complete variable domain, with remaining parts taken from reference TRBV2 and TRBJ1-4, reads EPEVTQTPSHQVTQMGQEVILRCVPISNHLYFYWYRQILGQKVEFLVSFYNNEISEKSEIFDDQFSVERPDGSNFTLKIRSTKLEDSAMYFCASTLEKPGGELFFGSGTQLSVL.

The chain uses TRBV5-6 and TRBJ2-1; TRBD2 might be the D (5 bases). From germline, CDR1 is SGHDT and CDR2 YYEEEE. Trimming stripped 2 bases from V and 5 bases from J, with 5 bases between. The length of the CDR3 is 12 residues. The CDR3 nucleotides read TGTGCCAGCAGCTTTAGCGACAATGAGCAGTTCTTC. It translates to CASSFSDNEQFF.

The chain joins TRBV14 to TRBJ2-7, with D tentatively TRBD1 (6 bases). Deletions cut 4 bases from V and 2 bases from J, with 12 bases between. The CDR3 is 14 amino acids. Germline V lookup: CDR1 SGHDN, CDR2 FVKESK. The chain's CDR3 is CASSPQGKAYEQYF. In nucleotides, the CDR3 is TGTGCCAGCAGCCCACAGGGCAAAGCCTACGAGCAGTACTTC.

The CDR3 DNA reads as TGTGCCAGCACCCCCGGACAGGGCACAGATACGCAGTATTTT. It codes for CASTPGQGTDTQYF. This chain uses TRBV9 with TRBJ2-3, with TRBD1 identical over 7 bases. The trim removed 6 bases at V and 1 base at J, leaving 5 bases unmatched. CDR1 is SGDLS, CDR2 YYNGEE, per germline. This CDR3 region has 14 residues.

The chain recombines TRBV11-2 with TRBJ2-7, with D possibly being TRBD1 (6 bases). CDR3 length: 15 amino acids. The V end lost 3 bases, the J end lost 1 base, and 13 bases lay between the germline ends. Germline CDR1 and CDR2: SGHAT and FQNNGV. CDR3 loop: CASSLRVDRSYEQYF. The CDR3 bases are TGTGCCAGCAGCTTGCGGGTAGACAGGTCCTACGAGCAGTACTTC.

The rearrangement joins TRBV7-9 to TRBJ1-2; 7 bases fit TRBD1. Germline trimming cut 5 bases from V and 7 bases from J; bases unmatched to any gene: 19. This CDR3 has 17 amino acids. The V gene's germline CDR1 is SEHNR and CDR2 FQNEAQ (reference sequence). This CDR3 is CASSQFRDSPFDAGYTF. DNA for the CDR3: TGTGCCAGCAGCCAATTCCGGGACAGCCCGTTCGATGCTGGCTACACCTTC.

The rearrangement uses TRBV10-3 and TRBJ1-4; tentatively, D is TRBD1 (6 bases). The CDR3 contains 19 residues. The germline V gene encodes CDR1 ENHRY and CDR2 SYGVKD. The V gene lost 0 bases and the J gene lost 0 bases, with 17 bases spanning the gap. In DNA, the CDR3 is TGTGCCATCAGTGAGTCCCCGAGTGGACAGCCGGCAACTAATGAAAAACTGTTTTTT. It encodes CAISESPSGQPATNEKLFF.

CDR3 sequence: CASSQDRGQPQHF. CDR3 coding DNA: TGCGCCAGCAGCCAGGACAGGGGTCAGCCCCAGCATTTT. V and J are TRBV10-2 and TRBJ1-5; 9 bases line up with TRBD1. This CDR3 contains 13 residues. The germline gives CDR1 WSHSY, CDR2 SAAADI. The V and J ends lost 6 bases and 6 bases, in that order; junction bases with no gene match: 3.

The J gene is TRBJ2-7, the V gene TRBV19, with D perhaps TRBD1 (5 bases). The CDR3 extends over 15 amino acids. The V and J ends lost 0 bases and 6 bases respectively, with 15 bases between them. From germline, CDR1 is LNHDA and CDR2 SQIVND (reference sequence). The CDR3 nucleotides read TGTGCCAGTAGTATAGAGGGGCGGTCCAGGGCCGAGCAGTACTTC. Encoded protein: CASSIEGRSRAEQYF.

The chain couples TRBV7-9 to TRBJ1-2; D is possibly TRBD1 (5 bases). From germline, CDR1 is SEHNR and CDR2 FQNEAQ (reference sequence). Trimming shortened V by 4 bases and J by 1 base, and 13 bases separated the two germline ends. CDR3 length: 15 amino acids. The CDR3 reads CASSSPLQVNYGYTF. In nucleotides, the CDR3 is TGTGCCAGCAGCTCCCCCCTACAGGTTAACTATGGCTACACCTTC. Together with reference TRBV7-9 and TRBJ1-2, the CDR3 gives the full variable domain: DTGVSQNPRHKITKRGQNVTFRCDPISEHNRLYWYRQTLGQGPEFLTYFQNEAQLEKSRLLSDRFSAERPKGSFSTLEIQRTEQGDSAMYLCASSSPLQVNYGYTFGSGTRLTVV.

The DNA of the CDR3 is TGTGCCAGCAGTCGGGCCGGGGGGACCCAGTACTTC. Its translation is CASSRAGGTQYF. The chain uses TRBV6-5 and TRBJ2-5; weak D call: TRBD2 (6 bases). The CDR3 is 12 amino acids. Per the germline V gene, CDR1 is MNHEY and CDR2 is SVGAGI. V lost 5 bases and J lost 7, with 11 bases in between.

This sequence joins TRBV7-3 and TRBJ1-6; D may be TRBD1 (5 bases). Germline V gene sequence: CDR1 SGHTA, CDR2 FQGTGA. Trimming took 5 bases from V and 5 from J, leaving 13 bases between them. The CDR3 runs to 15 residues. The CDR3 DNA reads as TGTGCCAGCAGCCCCCGGGGGGGAGATAATTCACCCCTCCACTTT. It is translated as CASSPRGGDNSPLHF.

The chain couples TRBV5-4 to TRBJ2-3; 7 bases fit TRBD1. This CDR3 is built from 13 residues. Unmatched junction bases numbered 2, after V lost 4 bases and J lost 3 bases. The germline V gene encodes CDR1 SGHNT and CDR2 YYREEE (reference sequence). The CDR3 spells CASSPGGTDTQYF. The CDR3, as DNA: TGTGCCAGCAGCCCAGGGGGAACAGATACGCAGTATTTT.

Here the CDR3 reads CAISESRSGFTDTQYF. The CDR3 DNA reads TGTGCCATCAGTGAATCGAGATCCGGGTTCACAGATACGCAGTATTTT. The chain joins TRBV10-3 to TRBJ2-3, with D uncertain. V was shortened by 3 bases and J by 2 bases, with 15 bases between the two germline ends. The CDR3 spans 16 residues. Germline CDR1 ENHRY, CDR2 SYGVKD.

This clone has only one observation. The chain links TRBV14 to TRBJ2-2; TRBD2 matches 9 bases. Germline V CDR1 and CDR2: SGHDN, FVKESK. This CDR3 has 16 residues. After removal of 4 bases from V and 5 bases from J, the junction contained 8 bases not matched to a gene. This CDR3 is CASSRAPSGKTGELFF. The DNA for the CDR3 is TGTGCCAGCAGCCGGGCACCTAGCGGGAAAACCGGGGAGCTGTTTTTT.

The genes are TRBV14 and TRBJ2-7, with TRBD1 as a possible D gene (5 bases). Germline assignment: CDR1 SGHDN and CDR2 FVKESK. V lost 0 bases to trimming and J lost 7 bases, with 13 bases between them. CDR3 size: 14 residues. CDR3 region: CASSQDLARVEQYF. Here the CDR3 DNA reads TGTGCCAGCAGCCAAGATCTTGCCAGGGTTGAGCAGTACTTC.

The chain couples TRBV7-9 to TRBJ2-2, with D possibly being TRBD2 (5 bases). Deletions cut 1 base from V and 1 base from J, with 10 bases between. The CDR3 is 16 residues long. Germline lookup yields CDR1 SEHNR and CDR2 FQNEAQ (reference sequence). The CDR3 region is CASSLGIAQNTGELFF. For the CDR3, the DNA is TGTGCCAGCAGCTTAGGGATAGCGCAGAACACCGGGGAGCTGTTTTTT.

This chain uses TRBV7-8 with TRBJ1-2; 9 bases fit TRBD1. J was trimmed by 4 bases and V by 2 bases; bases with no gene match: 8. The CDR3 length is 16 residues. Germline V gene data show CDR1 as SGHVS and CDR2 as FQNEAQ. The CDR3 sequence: CASSLNRGTGIYGYTF. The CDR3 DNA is TGTGCCAGCAGCTTAAATCGCGGGACAGGGATCTATGGCTACACCTTC.

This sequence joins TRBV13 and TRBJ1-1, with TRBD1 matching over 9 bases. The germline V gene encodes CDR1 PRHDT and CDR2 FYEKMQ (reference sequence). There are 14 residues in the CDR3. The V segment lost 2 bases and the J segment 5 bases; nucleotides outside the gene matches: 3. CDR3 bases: TGTGCCAGCAGCTTAAGACAGGGGGGGACTGAAGCTTTCTTT. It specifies CASSLRQGGTEAFF.

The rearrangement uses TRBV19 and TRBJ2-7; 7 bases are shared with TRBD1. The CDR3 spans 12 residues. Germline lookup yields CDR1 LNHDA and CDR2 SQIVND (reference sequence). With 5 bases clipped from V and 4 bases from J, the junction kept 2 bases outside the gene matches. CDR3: CASSPQGYEQYF. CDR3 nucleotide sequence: TGTGCCAGTAGTCCACAGGGGTACGAGCAGTACTTC.